Below, 8 T cell receptor beta chains from the same sample are listed, as sequenced in a study of OX40 agonist ivuxolimab in advanced cancers. Measured with immunoSEQ multiplex PCR; TCRdb has only the in-frame clones, and not every one. In the table there are 14,000 or so clones, about 86% of which are singletons. The starting material was CD4+ or CD8+ T cells sorted from blood, obtained in a trial of the OX40 agonist ivuxolimab. The receptors derive from an adult with an advanced solid tumor such as melanoma, head and neck, liver or kidney cancer.

The chain recombines TRBV2 with TRBJ2-3; D is perhaps TRBD2 (6 bases). Germline CDR1 SNHLY, CDR2 FYNNEI. V shed 7 bases and J shed 9 bases, with 17 bases lying between them. This CDR3 contains 13 residues. The DNA of the CDR3 is TGTGCCAGCACCGAAACCGGGGCGGGGACGCAGTATTTT. Amino acid sequence: CASTETGAGTQYF.

The genes are TRBV19 and TRBJ2-3; D is undetermined. Trimming removed 3 bases from V and 2 bases from J, with 9 bases in between. This CDR3 is built from 14 residues. In germline, CDR1 is LNHDA, CDR2 SQIVND (reference sequence). The CDR3 nucleotides read TGTGCCAGTAGTATCGGCTACATCACAGATACGCAGTATTTT. Translation gives CASSIGYITDTQYF.

The CDR3 here is CASRRTTTESTDTQYF. The CDR3 DNA follows: TGCGCCAGCCGAAGGACGACAACAGAGAGCACAGATACGCAGTATTTT. The V and J genes are TRBV5-1 and TRBJ2-3, with D unresolved. The length of the CDR3 is 16 residues. CDR1 and CDR2 (germline): SGHRS, YFSETQ. V lost 7 bases, J lost 0 bases, and 18 bases lay in between.

The chain carries TRBV5-1 and TRBJ2-1, with TRBD1 matching over 9 bases. V lost 4 bases to trimming and J lost 4 bases; unmatched junction nucleotides: 3. CDR3 size: 14 residues. Germline V gene data show CDR1 as SGHRS and CDR2 as YFSETQ. The CDR3 loop reads CASSRGQGYNEQFF. In nucleotides, the CDR3 is TGCGCCAGCAGCCGGGGACAGGGTTACAATGAGCAGTTCTTC.

In this sample, this clone turned up once. This rearrangement joins TRBV6-1 to TRBJ2-5, with a possible D match to TRBD2 (5 bases). In germline, CDR1 is MNHNS, CDR2 SASEGT. V gave up 8 bases and J gave up 4 bases, with 8 bases separating them. The CDR3 is made up of 11 amino acids. The chain's CDR3 is CASSEAETQYF. The CDR3 DNA follows: TGTGCCAGCTCGGAGGCAGAGACCCAGTACTTC.

The chain combines TRBV7-9 with TRBJ2-5; TRBD1 matches 7 bases. Trimming at V came to 7 bases and at J to 6 bases, leaving 8 bases not matched to a gene. CDR1 is SEHNR and CDR2 is FQNEAQ in the germline V gene (reference sequence). The CDR3 contains 13 residues. CDR3 nucleotide sequence: TGTGCCAGCAACGAAGACAGGGTGAAGACCCAGTACTTC. This codes for CASNEDRVKTQYF.

The V gene is TRBV6-5, the J gene TRBJ2-5, with unresolved D. Germline CDR1 and CDR2: MNHEY and SVGAGI. The CDR3 has 13 amino acids. V was clipped by 8 bases and J by 6 bases, with 16 bases between them. The CDR3 here is CASSDADKQTQYF. The CDR3 DNA follows: TGTGCCAGCTCTGACGCGGATAAACAGACCCAGTACTTC.

This chain joins TRBV19 and TRBJ1-6; D may be TRBD1 (5 bases). The CDR3 covers 15 residues. Germline V gene data show CDR1 as LNHDA and CDR2 as SQIVND (reference sequence). Trimming cost V 7 bases and J 8 bases, with 18 bases left between them. Written as DNA, the CDR3 is TGTGCCAGTACCCCCGGCCGGGGGAATCATTCACCCCTCCACTTT. Its translation: CASTPGRGNHSPLHF.